Listed here are 20 T cell receptor beta chains from one sample, sequenced in a study of CD8+ T cells in alopecia areata. Extraction of RNA preceded its reverse transcription into cDNA, which served as the sequencing template. The protocol was immunoSEQ multiplex PCR, while the TCRdb copy is restricted to in-frame clones and leaves out a portion. The sample holds around 300,000 clones, 60% seen once. Indicated treatment: oral pan-JAK inhibitor, 5-10 mg twice daily. The sequenced sample was CD4+ T cells sorted from blood, obtained between weeks 51 and 52, from a patient treated with tofacitinib. These receptors were taken from a human donor with alopecia areata.

This chain uses TRBV7-9 with TRBJ2-4; TRBD1 might be the D (5 bases). Germline V gene sequence: CDR1 SEHNR, CDR2 FQNEAQ (reference sequence). This CDR3 spans 14 amino acids. Trimming removed 5 bases at V and 8 bases at J, with 16 bases between. This CDR3 reads CASSGSGAGDIQYF. The CDR3 nucleotides are TGTGCCAGCAGCGGCAGTGGGGCCGGTGACATTCAGTACTTC.

The chain carries TRBV5-1 and TRBJ2-5; maybe TRBD2 (7 bases). CDR1 and CDR2 from the germline V gene are SGHRS and YFSETQ. The CDR3 covers 14 residues. V dropped 3 bases and J dropped 4 bases, with 13 bases sitting between them. The CDR3 sequence: CASSYAGAGETQYF. CDR3 nucleotide sequence: TGCGCCAGCAGCTATGCGGGGGCGGGAGAGACCCAGTACTTC.

As concerns this clone: Additional DNA sequences in this sample encode the identical CDR3. This chain connects TRBV15 to TRBJ2-7; no clear D. Germline V gives CDR1 LNHNV, CDR2 YYDKDF (reference sequence). This CDR3 has 12 residues. V lost 0 bases and J lost 3, with 3 bases in between. This chain's CDR3 is CATSRDSYEQYF. The CDR3 nucleotides read TGTGCCACCAGCAGAGACAGCTACGAGCAGTACTTC.

This clone was detected a few times. This sample includes further DNA sequences coding for the same CDR3. J is TRBJ2-5 and V is TRBV5-1, with D unclear. Germline lookup yields CDR1 SGHRS and CDR2 YFSETQ. Trimming shortened V by 0 bases and J by 3 bases, and 9 bases separated the two germline ends. The CDR3 has 14 residues. The CDR3 nucleotides are TGCGCCAGCAGCTTGGCGAGTGGAGAAGAGACCCAGTACTTC. This sequence encodes CASSLASGEETQYF. The entire variable domain, with the rest obtained from reference TRBV5-1 and TRBJ2-5, is as follows: KAGVTQTPRYLIKTRGQQVTLSCSPISGHRSVSWYQQTPGQGLQFLFEYFSETQRNKGNFPGRFSGRQFSNSRSEMNVSTLELGDSALYLCASSLASGEETQYFGPGTRLLVL.

The V and J genes are TRBV5-6 and TRBJ2-7; D uncertain. In germline, CDR1 is SGHDT, CDR2 YYEEEE. V shed 4 bases and J shed 6 bases, with 14 bases lying between them. The CDR3 is 13 amino acids. DNA of the CDR3: TGTGCCAGCAGCCTCACAGAGGCTTCCGAGCAGTACTTC. It yields the protein CASSLTEASEQYF.

This chain joins TRBV27 and TRBJ1-2; 11 nucleotides match TRBD1. V was clipped by 5 bases and J by 4 bases; unmatched bases: 6. The CDR3 covers 15 residues. CDR1 and CDR2 from the germline V gene are MNHEY and SMNVEV (reference sequence). The CDR3 sequence is CASSLRTGGSYGYTF. Here the CDR3 DNA reads TGTGCCAGCAGTCTCCGGACAGGGGGCAGCTATGGCTACACCTTC.

This chain links TRBV6-6 with TRBJ2-5; 10 positions match TRBD1. Germline CDR1 is MNHNY and CDR2 is SVGAGI (reference sequence). Trimming removed 6 bases from V and 6 bases from J; junction bases left unmatched: 10. The CDR3 has 15 amino acids. CDR3 amino acids: CASRPGTGALKTQYF. The CDR3 region has the DNA TGTGCCAGCAGGCCGGGGACAGGGGCACTAAAGACCCAGTACTTC.

The chain recombines TRBV9 with TRBJ2-3; D possibly corresponds to TRBD2 (5 bases). The V and J ends lost 0 bases and 5 bases respectively, with 10 bases between them. The CDR3 loop spans 14 amino acids. The germline V gene has CDR1 SGDLS and CDR2 YYNGEE. CDR3 bases: TGTGCCAGCAGCGTAGCGGCTCGGGGAGATACGCAGTATTTT. Its protein is CASSVAARGDTQYF.

A few counts support this clone. The chain links TRBV2 to TRBJ2-3; 8 bases match TRBD2. With 6 bases clipped from V and 2 bases from J, the junction kept 7 bases outside the gene matches. The CDR3 loop spans 15 amino acids. Looked up from germline, CDR1 is SNHLY and CDR2 is FYNNEI. This chain's CDR3 is CASSGTSFATDTQYF. The CDR3 coding sequence is TGTGCCAGCAGCGGGACTAGTTTCGCCACAGATACGCAGTATTTT.

This clone was detected only once. The chain joins TRBV30 to TRBJ1-1; D is unresolved. V dropped 1 base and J dropped 8 bases, with 11 bases sitting between them. Germline CDR1 reads GTSNPN; CDR2 reads SVGIG (reference sequence). The CDR3 is 12 residues long. DNA of the CDR3: TGTGCCTGGAGTGGTCGGGCGGGAGAAGCTTTCTTT. Protein: CAWSGRAGEAFF.

The rearrangement joins TRBV30 to TRBJ2-1, with 8 bases lining up with TRBD1. This CDR3 has 13 residues. J was trimmed by 8 bases and V by 7 bases; bases with no gene match: 10. Germline values: CDR1 GTSNPN, CDR2 SVGIG (reference sequence). This CDR3 reads CASPRQGIDEQFF. CDR3 sequence (DNA): TGTGCCTCCCCGAGACAGGGGATCGATGAGCAGTTCTTC.

A note on this clone: Other DNA sequences in the sample encode the same CDR3. J is TRBJ2-3 and V is TRBV29-1, with D possibly being TRBD1 (6 bases). Germline CDR1 reads SQVTM; CDR2 reads ANQGSEA. This CDR3 has 14 residues. V was cut by 1 base and J by 4 bases, with 12 bases left in between. CDR3 DNA: TGCAGCGTTGAAGGGGGGAAGGGGGCAGATACGCAGTATTTT. This encodes CSVEGGKGADTQYF.

This clone appeared a few times. The V and J genes are TRBV2 and TRBJ2-4; D may match TRBD1 or TRBD2 (6 bases each). Germline CDR1 SNHLY, CDR2 FYNNEI. The CDR3 has 13 residues. V was trimmed by 5 bases and J by 6 bases, leaving 11 bases between them. The CDR3 DNA is TGTGCCAGCAGTTTGGGGGGCGTAAACATTCAGTACTTC. It is translated as CASSLGGVNIQYF.

J is TRBJ2-7 and V is TRBV5-1; 9 bases are a match to TRBD1. The germline gives CDR1 SGHRS, CDR2 YFSETQ. The CDR3 totals 15 residues. V was pared by 4 bases and J by 3 bases, with 8 bases of the junction left unmatched. The CDR3 region has the DNA TGCGCCAGCAGCGGCGGACAGGGGTTGGGCTACGAGCAGTACTTC. Amino acids: CASSGGQGLGYEQYF.

The chain is built from TRBV4-2 and TRBJ1-5; possible D gene TRBD1, 5 bases. The CDR3 covers 17 residues. Germline assignment: CDR1 LGHNA and CDR2 YNFKEQ. Trimming took off 1 base at V and 6 bases at J, with 19 bases between the two ends. CDR3 nucleotides: TGTGCCAGCAGCCAAGGACTCCCGGGTCCAGGGCCTCAGCCCCAGCATTTT. The encoded protein is CASSQGLPGPGPQPQHF.

The chain employs TRBV7-2 and TRBJ1-2; D is uncertain. Trimming cost V 1 base and J 4 bases, with 13 bases left between them. Germline V gene sequence: CDR1 SGHTA, CDR2 FQGNSA. The CDR3 contains 15 residues. CDR3 protein: CASSLGEAAPYGYTF. CDR3 bases: TGTGCCAGCAGCTTAGGGGAGGCAGCCCCCTATGGCTACACCTTC.

This clone was seen only a few times. This chain uses TRBV7-2 with TRBJ1-2; 10 nucleotides agree with TRBD1. The ends lost 5 bases at V and 4 bases at J; junction bases unmatched: 7. Per germline, CDR1 SGHTA and CDR2 FQGNSA. The CDR3 length is 15 residues. CDR3 loop: CASSPTGTGVYGYTF. CDR3 DNA: TGTGCCAGCAGCCCGACCGGGACAGGGGTCTATGGCTACACCTTC.

This chain uses TRBV6-5 with TRBJ2-1; D unclear. Trimming pared 2 bases from V and 4 bases from J, leaving 9 bases between. The CDR3 sequence is 14 residues long. CDR1 is MNHEY and CDR2 is SVGAGI in the germline V gene. CDR3 sequence (DNA): TGTGCCAGCAGTTACCCCGGTTCGTACAATGAGCAGTTCTTC. The encoded protein is CASSYPGSYNEQFF.

The chain employs TRBV6-5 and TRBJ1-1, with D hard to call. The V end lost 6 bases, the J end lost 2 bases, and 4 bases lay between the germline ends. The CDR3 has 11 amino acids. CDR1 is MNHEY, CDR2 SVGAGI, per germline. The CDR3 nucleotides are TGTGCCAGCAGAAAAAACACTGAAGCTTTCTTT. This translates into CASRKNTEAFF.

The chain employs TRBV4-1 and TRBJ2-3, with TRBD2 as a possible D gene (7 bases). CDR3 length equals 17 residues. The germline gives CDR1 MGHRA, CDR2 YSYEKL. The ends were cut back, 0 bases at V and 5 bases at J, with 18 bases in the middle. Here the CDR3 DNA reads TGCGCCAGCAGCCAAGATTGGGGGGGGGCCCGTGGAGATACGCAGTATTTT. As protein: CASSQDWGGARGDTQYF.